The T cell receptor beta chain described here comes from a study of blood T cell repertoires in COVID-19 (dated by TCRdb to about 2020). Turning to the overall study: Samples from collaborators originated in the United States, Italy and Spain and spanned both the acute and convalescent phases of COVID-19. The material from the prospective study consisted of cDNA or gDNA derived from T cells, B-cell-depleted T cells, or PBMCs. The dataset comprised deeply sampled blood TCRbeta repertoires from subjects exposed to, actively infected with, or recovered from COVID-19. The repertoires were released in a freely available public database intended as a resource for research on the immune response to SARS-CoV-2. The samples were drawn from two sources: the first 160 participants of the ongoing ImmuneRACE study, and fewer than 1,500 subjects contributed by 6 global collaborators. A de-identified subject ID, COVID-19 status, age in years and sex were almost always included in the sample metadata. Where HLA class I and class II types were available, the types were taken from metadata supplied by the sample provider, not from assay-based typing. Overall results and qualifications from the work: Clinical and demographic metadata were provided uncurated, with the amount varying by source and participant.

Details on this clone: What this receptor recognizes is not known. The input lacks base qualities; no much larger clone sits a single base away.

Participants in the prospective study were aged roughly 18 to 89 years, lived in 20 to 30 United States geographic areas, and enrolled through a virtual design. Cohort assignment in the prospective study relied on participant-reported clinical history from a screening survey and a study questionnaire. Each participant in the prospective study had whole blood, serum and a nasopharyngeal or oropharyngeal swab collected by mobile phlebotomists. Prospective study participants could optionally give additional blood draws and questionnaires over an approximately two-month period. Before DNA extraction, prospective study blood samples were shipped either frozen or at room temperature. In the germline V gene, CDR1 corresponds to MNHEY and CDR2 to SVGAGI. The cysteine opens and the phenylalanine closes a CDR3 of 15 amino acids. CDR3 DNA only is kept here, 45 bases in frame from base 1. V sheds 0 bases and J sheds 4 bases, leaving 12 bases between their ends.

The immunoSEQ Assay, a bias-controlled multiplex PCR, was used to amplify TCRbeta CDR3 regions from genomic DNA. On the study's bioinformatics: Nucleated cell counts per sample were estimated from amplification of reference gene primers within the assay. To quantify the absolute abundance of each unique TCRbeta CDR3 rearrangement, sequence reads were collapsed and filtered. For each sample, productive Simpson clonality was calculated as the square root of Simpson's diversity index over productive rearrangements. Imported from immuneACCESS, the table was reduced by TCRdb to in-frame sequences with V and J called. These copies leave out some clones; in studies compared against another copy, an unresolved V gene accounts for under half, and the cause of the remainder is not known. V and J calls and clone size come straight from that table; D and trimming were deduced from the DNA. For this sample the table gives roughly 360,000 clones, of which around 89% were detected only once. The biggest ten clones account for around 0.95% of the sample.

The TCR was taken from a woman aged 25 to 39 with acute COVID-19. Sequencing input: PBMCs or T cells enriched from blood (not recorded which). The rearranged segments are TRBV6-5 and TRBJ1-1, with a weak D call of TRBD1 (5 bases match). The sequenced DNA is TGTGCCAGCAGTTACTCTGGGGGGGGGTTCACTGAAGCTTTCTTT. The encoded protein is CASSYSGGGFTEAFF.